One TCR beta chain is described in this entry. Antigen unknown. From RNA transcripts, TCR beta CDR3 regions were amplified. First-round RT-PCR of the TCR CDR3 relied on the HTBI primer set. TCRdb analysed the multiplex PCR reads with MiXCR anew, one entry per CDR3 protein. Found here are 650,000 to 800,000 distinct CDR3 sequences, 40% to 55% of them singletons; the top ten hold less than 9%. The germline CDR1 and CDR2 sequences are SGHAT and FQNNGV. The CDR3 sequence is 15 residues long. V lost 5 bases and J lost 7, with 15 bases in between. This sample is part of a study of T cells in Graves' hyperthyroidism and ophthalmopathy. Uncontrolled infection, other autoimmune disease, pregnancy or lactation barred patients from enrollment. Broader study findings: Ophthalmopathy was identified by the model a median 6.5 months ahead of onset. From stable hyperthyroidism, ophthalmopathy was separated by a 13 V-J model. Most thyroid clonotypes expanded above 0.001 appeared in blood too.

The TCR was taken from an adult man with Graves' disease, either hyperthyroidism or ophthalmopathy (not recorded which). The rearrangement uses TRBV11-2 and TRBJ1-6, with D hard to call. Sequencing was done on a sample of peripheral blood or thyroid tissue (not recorded which). CDR3 in amino acids: CASSPTASSNSPLHF. Written as DNA, the CDR3 is TGTGCCAGCAGCCCTACCGCGTCCTCCAATTCACCCCTCCACTTT.